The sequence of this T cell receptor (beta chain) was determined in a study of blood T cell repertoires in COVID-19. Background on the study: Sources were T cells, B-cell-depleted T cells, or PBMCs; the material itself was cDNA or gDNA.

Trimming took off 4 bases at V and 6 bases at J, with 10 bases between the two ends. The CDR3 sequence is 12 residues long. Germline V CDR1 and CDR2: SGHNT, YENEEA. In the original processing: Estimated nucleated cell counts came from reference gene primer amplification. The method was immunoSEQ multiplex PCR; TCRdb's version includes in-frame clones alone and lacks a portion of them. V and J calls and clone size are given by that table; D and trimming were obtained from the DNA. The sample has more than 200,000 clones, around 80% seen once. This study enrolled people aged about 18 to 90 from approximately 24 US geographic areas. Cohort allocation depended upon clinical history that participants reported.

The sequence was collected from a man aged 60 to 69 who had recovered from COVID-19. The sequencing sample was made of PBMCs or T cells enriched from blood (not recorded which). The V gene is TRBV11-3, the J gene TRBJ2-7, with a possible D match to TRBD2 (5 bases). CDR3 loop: CASSSPRGEQYF. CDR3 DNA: TGTGCCAGCAGCTCCCCCCGGGGCGAGCAGTACTTC.